These 6 T cell receptor beta chains came from one sample sequenced in a study of regulatory T cells in long-lasting Graves disease. Stated time point: persistent/refractory GD, antithyroid drugs over 5 years with positive TRAb. After RNA was extracted from PBMCs, the TCR library was made from it. Libraries of TCR beta came from iRepertoire HTBI primers plus Arm-PCR of CDR3 regions. TCRdb redid the calling of the multiplex PCR reads with MiXCR, one entry per CDR3 protein. The table has about 470,000 distinct CDR3 sequences, less than 25% seen once. Material: peripheral blood mononuclear cells (PBMCs), obtained when the disease was refractory, from a patient treated with antithyroid drugs. These receptor sequences come from a female donor with Graves disease.

This clonotype was picked up many times. The chain uses TRBV7-8 and TRBJ2-7; D call uncertain. The germline V gene has CDR1 SGHVS and CDR2 FQNEAQ. The CDR3 length is 13 residues. Between the trimmed V and J ends, which lost 4 bases and 2 bases, there was a span of 9 bases. Here the CDR3 DNA reads TGTGCCAGCAGCTCCGACATAACCTACGAGCAGTACTTC. It codes for CASSSDITYEQYF. The full variable domain, in which reference TRBV7-8 and TRBJ2-7 provide the parts outside the CDR3, is GAGVSQSPRYKVAKRGQDVALRCDPISGHVSLFWYQQALGQGPEFLTYFQNEAQLDKSGLPSDRFFAERPEGSVSTLKIQRTQQEDSAVYLCASSSDITYEQYFGPGTRLTVT.

This clonotype was seen a handful of times. The rearrangement links TRBV5-1 to TRBJ2-2, with 8 bases that match TRBD2. Trimming cost V 3 bases and J 0 bases; bases outside gene matches: 7. The CDR3 is made up of 17 amino acids. The germline gives CDR1 SGHRS, CDR2 YFSETQ. As DNA, the CDR3 is TGCGCCAGCAGCTGGGGGAGCGGGGGCGCGAACACCGGGGAGCTGTTTTTT. It translates to CASSWGSGGANTGELFF.

The chain links TRBV7-2 to TRBJ2-3; D remains ambiguous. The CDR3 has 12 amino acids. Germline-derived CDR1 and CDR2 are SGHTA and FQGNSA. The V and J ends lost 1 base and 9 bases respectively, with 8 bases between them. Here the CDR3 DNA reads TGTGCCAGCAGCTTAGGGCAAACGACGCAGTATTTT. This sequence encodes CASSLGQTTQYF.

The rearrangement links TRBV6-1 to TRBJ1-1; 7 positions agree with TRBD1. Germline CDR1 reads MNHNS; CDR2 reads SASEGT. The CDR3 runs to 13 residues. Germline trimming cut 6 bases from V and 7 bases from J; bases unmatched to any gene: 8. As DNA, the CDR3 is TGTGCCAGCAGGGGGACGGGACAGCTTGAAGCTTTCTTT. As protein: CASRGTGQLEAFF.

This chain uses TRBV6-1 with TRBJ2-4, with a tentative D call TRBD1 (5 bases). The CDR3 has 15 residues. From germline, CDR1 is MNHNS and CDR2 SASEGT. V was shortened by 1 base and J by 8 bases, with 15 bases between the two germline ends. The CDR3 coding sequence is TGTGCCAGCAGTGAAGTCGGACACCTTGGGGACATTCAGTACTTC. It yields the protein CASSEVGHLGDIQYF.

This clonotype was seen repeatedly, ten times or more. The chain combines TRBV28 with TRBJ1-5, with unresolved D. This CDR3 region has 16 residues. Germline CDR1 is MDHEN and CDR2 is SYDVKM. The germline V and J ends were trimmed by 6 bases and 3 bases, with 18 bases remaining between them. CDR3 region: CASSPGEWYNNQPQHF. The CDR3 coding sequence is TGTGCCAGCAGCCCCGGGGAATGGTATAACAATCAGCCCCAGCATTTT.